This is a list of T cell receptor beta chains from one sample in a study of shared clonotypes between healthy human individuals. Produced via immunoSEQ multiplex PCR; TCRdb's table is partial and in-frame only. The table records around 2.5 million clones, roughly 93% of them present only once. The source material was naive CD4+ T cells from PBMCs. The source of these receptors is a man aged 18 to 29 in good health. Some clones in this sample may be carry-over from other donors' samples. The CDR3 runs from the conserved cysteine through the conserved F or W. D genes are given only for firm matches.

d_gene,j_gene,v_gene,CDR3nt,CDR3aa
.,TRBJ1-3,TRBV28,TGTGCCAGCAGTCCCGCCGGGGGGGGCTCTGGAAACACCATATATTTT,CASSPAGGGSGNTIYF
TRBD1,TRBJ1-5,TRBV7-8,TGTGCCAGCAGCCTGGACAGGGAAGAACCCCAGCATTTT,CASSLDREEPQHF
.,TRBJ2-5,TRBV4-1,TGCGCCAGCAGCCTAGTCACAGGGTACCGAGAGACCCAGTACTTC,CASSLVTGYRETQYF
TRBD2,TRBJ2-1,TRBV6-5,TGTGCCAGCAGTTACACTAGCGGCAACAATGAGCAGTTCTTC,CASSYTSGNNEQFF
TRBD1,TRBJ2-7,TRBV5-1,TGCGCCAGCAGCCCTTATGGACAGGGGGATCGCGAGCAGTACTTC,CASSPYGQGDREQYF
.,TRBJ1-5,TRBV19,TGTGCCAGTAGTATAAGGGGAGAGTATAGCAATCAGCCCCAGCATTTT,CASSIRGEYSNQPQHF
TRBD1,TRBJ1-2,TRBV11-2,TGTGCCAGCAGCTCGGTCAAAGGACAGGGTGACTATGGCTACACCTTC,CASSSVKGQGDYGYTF
.,TRBJ2-1,TRBV4-2,TGTGCCAGCAGCCGATTTTTTCAGGGAGTGCGGGAGCAGTTCTTC,CASSRFFQGVREQFF
.,TRBJ1-2,TRBV30,TGTGCCTGGACCCGTAGTGAGTACTATGGCTACACCTTC,CAWTRSEYYGYTF
.,TRBJ1-2,TRBV6-5,TGTGCCAGCAGTTACTCAGGGACAAAGGGTGCCTACACCTTC,CASSYSGTKGAYTF
.,TRBJ1-1,TRBV6-5,TGTGCCAGCAGCGATATGCAGGGGTGGAAAGCTTTCTTT,CASSDMQGWKAFF